This T cell receptor beta chain was captured by sequencing in a study of cytomegalovirus exposure and HLA in healthy donors. Study outcomes and limitations: Analyses of presence/absence relied on an assumption of roughly uniform sequencing depth across donors.

Vbeta (60) and Jbeta (13) primers were used in the PCR. TCRdb's table, derived via immunoSEQ multiplex PCR, lists solely in-frame clones and lacks some. This sample has approximately 150,000 clones, with around 68% found just once. This CDR3 is built from 16 residues. The V gene lost 2 bases and the J gene lost 5 bases, with 16 bases spanning the gap. The germline V gene encodes CDR1 MNHEY and CDR2 SMNVEV (reference sequence). Concerning this clone itself: Its antigen is as yet unknown.

This rearrangement joins TRBV27 to TRBJ1-5; D possibly corresponds to TRBD1 (6 bases). This sequence originates from a man aged 25 to 40 in good health and CMV-seropositive. Material: PBMCs. The CDR3 DNA reads TGTGCCAGCAGTTTAGCCCCTCAGGGGACCGATCAGCCCCAGCATTTT. Translated: CASSLAPQGTDQPQHF.